This passage covers 29 T cell receptor beta chains from one sample sequenced in a study of T cells in Graves' hyperthyroidism and ophthalmopathy. Researchers took RNA transcripts and amplified the TCR beta CDR3 regions from them. When the TCR CDR3 underwent first-round RT-PCR, the HTBI primer set was used. TCRdb ran MiXCR on the multiplex PCR reads and lists one entry per CDR3 protein. This repertoire shows 280,000 or so distinct CDR3 sequences, approximately 26% found once; its top ten account for about 30%. Input material: blood. Receptor source: a middle-aged man with Graves' hyperthyroidism that later progressed to Graves' ophthalmopathy.

This clonotype was recorded a few times. The CDR3, as DNA: TGTGCCAGCAGTTACTCGAGAGTGAGAGTAGGGCGTAACACTGAAGCTTTCTTT. It translates to CASSYSRVRVGRNTEAFF. The chain recombines TRBV6-2 or TRBV6-3 with TRBJ1-1; no reliable D call. V was pared by 0 bases and J by 2 bases, with 19 bases between. This CDR3 comprises 18 residues. CDR1 is MNHEY, CDR2 SVGEGT, per germline.

This clonotype was recorded a few times. V is TRBV5-1 and J is TRBJ2-7; D is perhaps TRBD1 or TRBD2 (5 bases each). This CDR3 spans 14 amino acids. The V gene lost 2 bases and the J gene lost 5 bases, with 14 bases spanning the gap. Germline CDR1 is SGHRS and CDR2 is YFSETQ. CDR3 sequence reads: CASSFRDHQDEQYF. The CDR3 nucleotides are TGCGCCAGCAGCTTTCGGGACCACCAAGACGAGCAGTACTTC.

This clonotype was observed a handful of times. This rearrangement joins TRBV5-1 to TRBJ1-1; a weak D match, TRBD1 (5 bases). Trimming cost V 0 bases and J 5 bases, with 11 bases left between them. CDR3 size: 14 residues. CDR1 and CDR2 from the germline V gene are SGHRS and YFSETQ. This CDR3 reads CASSLEGLGTEAFF. CDR3 coding DNA: TGCGCCAGCAGCTTGGAGGGGCTAGGGACTGAAGCTTTCTTT.

The table lists this clonotype with many counts. A single base separates this from a much larger clone, so it may be a read error. This chain uses TRBV15 with TRBJ1-1, with D perhaps TRBD1 (6 bases). Germline V CDR1 and CDR2: LNHNV, YYDKDF (reference sequence). The CDR3 spans 14 residues. V shed 2 bases and J shed 3 bases, with 10 bases lying between them. CDR3 sequence: CATSRNRADTEAFF. Here the CDR3 DNA reads TGTGCCACCAGCAGAAACAGGGCAGACACTGAAGCTTTCTTT.

The V and J genes are TRBV20-1 and TRBJ2-5; D uncertain. With 8 bases removed from V and 1 base from J, the gap between germline ends came to 11 bases. CDR1 is DFQATT and CDR2 is SNEGSKA in the germline V gene (reference sequence). CDR3 length equals 12 residues. The CDR3, as DNA: TGCAGTCCCCGTCACCTCCAAGAGACCCAGTACTTC. Translated: CSPRHLQETQYF.

This clonotype was found many times. The chain is built from TRBV19 and TRBJ1-5; D is unresolved. Trimming removed 3 bases from V and 2 bases from J, with 2 bases in between. CDR1 LNHDA and CDR2 SQIVND come from the germline V gene (reference sequence). The CDR3 runs to 12 residues. The DNA for the CDR3 is TGTGCCAGTAGTATGGGCAATCAGCCCCAGCATTTT. It codes for CASSMGNQPQHF.

This clonotype has a handful of counts. The chain carries TRBV29-1 and TRBJ1-2; 7 bases align to TRBD1. The V and J ends lost 2 bases and 7 bases, in that order; junction bases with no gene match: 1. Germline V gene sequence: CDR1 SQVTM, CDR2 ANQGSEA. CDR3 length: 11 residues. CDR3 in DNA: TGCAGCGTTGAAACAGGGGCTGGCTACACCTTC. Translating gives CSVETGAGYTF.

This clonotype has at least ten counts. The chain joins TRBV5-1 to TRBJ1-2, with unresolved D. V lost 4 bases to trimming and J lost 7 bases, with 14 bases between them. The CDR3 sequence is 13 residues long. Germline CDR1 is SGHRS and CDR2 is YFSETQ. In DNA, the CDR3 is TGCGCCAGCAGCCCCGGCCCCACCGGTGGCTACACCTTC. Translated: CASSPGPTGGYTF.

This clonotype was seen ten or more times. This chain connects TRBV11-2 to TRBJ2-2, with TRBD2 identical over 13 bases. The CDR3 is 17 residues long. V shed 5 bases and J 3 bases; nucleotides not matched to a gene: 6. Looked up from germline, CDR1 is SGHAT and CDR2 is FQNNGV. This chain's CDR3 is CASSHGLAGVYTGELFF. CDR3 coding DNA: TGTGCCAGCAGCCATGGACTAGCGGGAGTGTACACCGGGGAGCTGTTTTTT.

In its sample, this clonotype was seen many times. V usage is TRBV11-1 and J usage is TRBJ2-7; tentatively, D is TRBD1 (6 bases). The CDR3 consists of 16 residues. Germline assignment: CDR1 SGHAT and CDR2 FQDESV (reference sequence). Trimming removed 4 bases from V and 2 bases from J, with 18 bases in between. CDR3 DNA: TGTGCCAGCAGCTCATACACCGGGACACCTACCTACGAGCAGTACTTC. Protein: CASSSYTGTPTYEQYF. Using reference TRBV11-1 and TRBJ2-7 for the parts outside the CDR3, the full variable domain is EAEVAQSPRYKITEKSQAVAFWCDPISGHATLYWYRQILGQGPELLVQFQDESVVDDSQLPKDRFSAERLKGVDSTLKIQPAELGDSAMYLCASSSYTGTPTYEQYFGPGTRLTVT.

This clonotype was found many times. J is TRBJ1-1 and V is TRBV20-1; 10 bases are shared with TRBD1. Germline values: CDR1 DFQATT, CDR2 SNEGSKA (reference sequence). This CDR3 is built from 14 residues. With 3 bases clipped from V and 1 base from J, the junction kept 2 bases outside the gene matches. CDR3 DNA: TGCAGTGCTAGTGGACAGGGGGAGAACACTGAAGCTTTCTTT. Translation gives CSASGQGENTEAFF.

This clonotype has at least ten counts. The genes are TRBV28 and TRBJ1-2; the D gene is possibly TRBD1 (5 bases). Trimming shortened V by 1 base and J by 8 bases, and 11 bases separated the two germline ends. Germline CDR1 reads MDHEN; CDR2 reads SYDVKM. CDR3 length: 13 residues. Here the CDR3 reads CASSLYRSLGYTF. In DNA, the CDR3 is TGTGCCAGCAGTTTATACAGGAGTTTGGGCTACACCTTC.

This clonotype was detected many times. V is TRBV25-1 and J is TRBJ2-5; D uncertain. V lost 3 bases and J lost 2, with 22 bases in between. This CDR3 region has 18 residues. CDR1 is MGHDK and CDR2 is SYGVNS in the germline V gene. The CDR3 here is CASSDPNYSEVFQETQYF. CDR3 nucleotide sequence: TGTGCCAGCAGTGATCCGAACTACTCGGAAGTCTTTCAAGAGACCCAGTACTTC.

This clonotype was seen many times. The V gene is TRBV12-3 or TRBV12-4, the J gene TRBJ2-2, with a possible D match to TRBD1 (6 bases). CDR3 size: 15 residues. V lost 11 bases, J lost 0 bases, and 16 bases lay in between. DNA of the CDR3: TGTGCCGGGGGCCGGGACGGGTCGAACACCGGGGAGCTGTTTTTT. Its translation: CAGGRDGSNTGELFF.

The CDR3 region has the DNA TGTGCCAGCTGTAAGGGACAGGGTGCCTACGAGCAGTACTTC. Translation gives CASCKGQGAYEQYF. V and J are TRBV12-3 or TRBV12-4 and TRBJ2-7; 9 bases map to TRBD1. V shed 8 bases, J shed 2 bases, and the junction held 7 bases outside the gene matches. The CDR3 extends over 14 amino acids.

The rearrangement joins TRBV7-2 to TRBJ1-1; D is possibly TRBD1 (5 bases). CDR1 is SGHTA, CDR2 FQGNSA, per germline. The CDR3 contains 15 residues. Trimming left V 1 base short and J 0 bases short, with 9 bases between. In DNA form, the CDR3 reads TGTGCCAGCAGCTTAGGGTCAGGGATGAACACTGAAGCTTTCTTT. Its protein product is CASSLGSGMNTEAFF.

The chain combines TRBV4-2 with TRBJ1-2; maybe TRBD1 (6 bases). The germline CDR1 and CDR2 sequences are LGHNA and YNFKEQ. The CDR3 has 14 amino acids. The V gene lost 3 bases and the J gene lost 6 bases, with 14 bases spanning the gap. CDR3 nucleotides: TGTGCCAGCAGCCAGGAGGGGGACACAGATGGCTACACCTTC. It is translated as CASSQEGDTDGYTF.

This clonotype was seen repeatedly, ten times or more. The rearrangement uses TRBV20-1 and TRBJ1-5; tentative D call: TRBD1 (5 bases). Trimming took off 3 bases at V and 4 bases at J, with 13 bases between the two ends. The CDR3 runs to 14 residues. Germline-derived CDR1 and CDR2 are DFQATT and SNEGSKA (reference sequence). The CDR3 DNA follows: TGCAGTGCTAGTTTAACAGGACCTAATCAGCCCCAGCATTTT. Translation gives CSASLTGPNQPQHF.

The rearrangement uses TRBV12-3 or TRBV12-4 and TRBJ2-5; 7 nucleotides line up with TRBD2. This CDR3 is built from 15 residues. The junction had 9 bases not matched to a gene; V was cut back by 5 bases and J by 3 bases. The CDR3 bases are TGTGCCAGCAGTGAAGCGGCTAGCGGAAAAGAGACCCAGTACTTC. Its translation is CASSEAASGKETQYF.

This clonotype was observed a few times. The chain carries TRBV5-1 and TRBJ2-5, with D uncertain. From germline, CDR1 is SGHRS and CDR2 YFSETQ. CDR3 size: 14 residues. V gave up 8 bases and J gave up 2 bases, with 16 bases separating them. The CDR3, as DNA: TGCGCCAGTAGTGGATACAGTGGGCAAGAGACCCAGTACTTC. Translated, it gives CASSGYSGQETQYF.

The gene calls are TRBV12-3 or TRBV12-4 and TRBJ1-1; 7 nucleotides align to TRBD1. This CDR3 spans 15 amino acids. V lost 5 bases and J lost 4; bases outside the gene matches: 10. CDR3 loop: CASSPSQGGSTEAFF. Here the CDR3 DNA reads TGTGCCAGCAGTCCGAGCCAGGGGGGGAGCACTGAAGCTTTCTTT.

The gene calls are TRBV6-2 or TRBV6-3 and TRBJ2-5, with D perhaps being TRBD1 or TRBD2 (5 bases each). Deletions cut 2 bases from V and 5 bases from J, with 21 bases between. CDR1 MNHEY and CDR2 SVGEGT come from the germline V gene. The CDR3 covers 17 residues. Here the CDR3 DNA reads TGTGCCAGCAGTTACCCACTCGACAGCGCCCGCGGGGAGACCCAGTACTTC. Its translation is CASSYPLDSARGETQYF.

This CDR3 reads CASTWTGGRGYTF. The DNA of the CDR3 is TGTGCCAGCACCTGGACAGGGGGTCGGGGCTACACCTTC. V is TRBV12-3 or TRBV12-4 and J is TRBJ1-2; 10 bases align to TRBD1. With V trimmed by 7 bases and J by 8 bases, 7 bases remained unmatched. This CDR3 has 13 residues.

V gene TRBV6-2 or TRBV6-3 combines with J gene TRBJ2-2, with D possibly TRBD2 on 5 matching bases. Germline CDR1 reads MNHEY; CDR2 reads SVGEGT. Trimming left V 6 bases short and J 3 bases short, with 11 bases between. The CDR3 has 14 amino acids. In DNA, the CDR3 is TGTGCCAGCAGGACGGCACTAGACACCGGGGAGCTGTTTTTT. It translates to CASRTALDTGELFF.

The chain couples TRBV28 to TRBJ2-5; TRBD1 matches at 9 bases. CDR3 size: 14 residues. Unmatched junction bases numbered 9, after V lost 8 bases and J lost 5 bases. The germline gives CDR1 MDHEN, CDR2 SYDVKM. CDR3 DNA: TGTGCCAGCGCGCGACCGGGACAGGGTGAGACCCAGTACTTC. Translation: CASARPGQGETQYF.

In its sample, this clonotype was seen many times. The chain has TRBV12-3 or TRBV12-4 and TRBJ2-7; no definite D call. Trimming took off 0 bases at V and 12 bases at J, with 15 bases between the two ends. CDR3 length: 13 residues. DNA for the CDR3: TGTGCCAGCAGTTTAGCGGACCCTCATGTTCCGTACTTC. Amino acids: CASSLADPHVPYF.

This clonotype was counted many times. V and J are TRBV12-3 or TRBV12-4 and TRBJ2-2, with TRBD2 identical over 7 bases. The CDR3 contains 13 residues. V dropped 6 bases and J dropped 9; count of bases not matched to a gene: 7. For the CDR3, the DNA is TGTGCCAGCAGCCCTAGCGGAGAACGGGAGCTGTTTTTT. This codes for CASSPSGERELFF.

This sequence joins TRBV6-1 and TRBJ2-7; 7 bases match TRBD1. Germline-derived CDR1 and CDR2 are MNHNS and SASEGT. The CDR3 contains 14 residues. J lost 3 bases, V lost 8 bases, and 10 bases had no gene match. CDR3 amino acids: CASRPLAGGYEQYF. CDR3 bases: TGTGCCAGCCGACCTTTGGCAGGGGGCTACGAGCAGTACTTC.

This clonotype was found many times. V usage is TRBV27 and J usage is TRBJ1-2, with D uncertain. V was trimmed by 6 bases and J by 5 bases, leaving 7 bases between them. Germline values: CDR1 MNHEY, CDR2 SMNVEV (reference sequence). This CDR3 spans 11 amino acids. The CDR3 loop reads CASSEGYGYTF. The CDR3 DNA sequence: TGTGCCAGCAGCGAAGGATATGGCTACACCTTC.